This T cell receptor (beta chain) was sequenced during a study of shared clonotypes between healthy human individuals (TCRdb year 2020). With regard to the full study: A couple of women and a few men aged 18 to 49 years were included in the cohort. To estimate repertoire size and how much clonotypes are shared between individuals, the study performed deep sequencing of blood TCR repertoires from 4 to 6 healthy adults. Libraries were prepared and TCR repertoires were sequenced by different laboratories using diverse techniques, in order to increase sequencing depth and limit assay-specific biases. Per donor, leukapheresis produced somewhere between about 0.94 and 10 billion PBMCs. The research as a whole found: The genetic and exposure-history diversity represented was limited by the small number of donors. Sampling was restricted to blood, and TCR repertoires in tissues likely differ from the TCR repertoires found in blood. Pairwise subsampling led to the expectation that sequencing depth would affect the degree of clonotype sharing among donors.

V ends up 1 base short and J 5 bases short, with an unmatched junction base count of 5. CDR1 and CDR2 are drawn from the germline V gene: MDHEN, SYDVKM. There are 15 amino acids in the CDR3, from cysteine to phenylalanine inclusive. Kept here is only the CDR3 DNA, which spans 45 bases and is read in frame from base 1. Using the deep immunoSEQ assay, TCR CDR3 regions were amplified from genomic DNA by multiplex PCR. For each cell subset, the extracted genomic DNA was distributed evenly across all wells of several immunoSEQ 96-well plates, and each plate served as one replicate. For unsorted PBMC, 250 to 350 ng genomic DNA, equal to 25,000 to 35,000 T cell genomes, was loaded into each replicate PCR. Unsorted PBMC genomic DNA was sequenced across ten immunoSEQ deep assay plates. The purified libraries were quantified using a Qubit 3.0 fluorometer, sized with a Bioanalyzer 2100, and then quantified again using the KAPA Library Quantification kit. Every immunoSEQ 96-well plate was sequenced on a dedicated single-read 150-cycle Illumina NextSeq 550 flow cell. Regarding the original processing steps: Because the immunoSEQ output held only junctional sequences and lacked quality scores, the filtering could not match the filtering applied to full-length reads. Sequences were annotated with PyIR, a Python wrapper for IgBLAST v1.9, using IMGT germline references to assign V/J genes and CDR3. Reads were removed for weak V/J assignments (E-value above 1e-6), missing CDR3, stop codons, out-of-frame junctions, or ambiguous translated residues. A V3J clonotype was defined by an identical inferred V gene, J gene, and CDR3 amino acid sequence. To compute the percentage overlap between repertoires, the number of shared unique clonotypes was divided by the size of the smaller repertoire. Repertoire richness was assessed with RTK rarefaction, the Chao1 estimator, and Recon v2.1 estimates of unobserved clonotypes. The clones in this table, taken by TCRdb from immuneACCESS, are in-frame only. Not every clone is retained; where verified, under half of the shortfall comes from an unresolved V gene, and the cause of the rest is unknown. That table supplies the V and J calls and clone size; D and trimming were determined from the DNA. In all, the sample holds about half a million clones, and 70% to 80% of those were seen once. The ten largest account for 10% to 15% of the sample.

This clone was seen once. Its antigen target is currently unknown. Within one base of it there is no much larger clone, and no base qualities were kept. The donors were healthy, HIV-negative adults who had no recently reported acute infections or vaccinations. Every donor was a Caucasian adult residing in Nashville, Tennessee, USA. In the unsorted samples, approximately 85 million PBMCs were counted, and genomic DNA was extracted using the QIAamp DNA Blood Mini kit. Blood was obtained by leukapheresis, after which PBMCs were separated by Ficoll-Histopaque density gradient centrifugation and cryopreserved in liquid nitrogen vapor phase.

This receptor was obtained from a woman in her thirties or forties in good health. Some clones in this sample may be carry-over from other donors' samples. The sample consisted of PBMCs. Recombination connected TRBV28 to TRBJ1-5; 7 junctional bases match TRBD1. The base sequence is TGTGCCAGCAGTTTATTAGGGGGCGGAGATCAGCCCCAGCATTTT. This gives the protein CASSLLGGGDQPQHF.